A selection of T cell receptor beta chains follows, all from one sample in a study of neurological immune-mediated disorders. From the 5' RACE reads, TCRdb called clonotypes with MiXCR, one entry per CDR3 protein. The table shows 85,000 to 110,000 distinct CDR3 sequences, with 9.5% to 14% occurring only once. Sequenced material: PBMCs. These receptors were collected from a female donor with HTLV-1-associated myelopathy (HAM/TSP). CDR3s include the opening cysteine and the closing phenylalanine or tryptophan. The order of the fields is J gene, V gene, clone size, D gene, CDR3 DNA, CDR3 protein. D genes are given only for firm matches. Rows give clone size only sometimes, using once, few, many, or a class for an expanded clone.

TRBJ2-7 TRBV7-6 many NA TGTGCCAGCAGCTTAGGACGGGGGACCTCCGAGCAGTACTTC CASSLGRGTSEQYF
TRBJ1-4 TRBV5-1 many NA TGCGCCAGCAGCACAGGGACGGTGCGGGAGAAACTGTTTTTT CASSTGTVREKLFF
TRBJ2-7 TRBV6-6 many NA TGTGCCAGCAGTCGCAGGACTGAGGAGCAGTACTTC CASSRRTEEQYF
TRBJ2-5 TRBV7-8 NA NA TGTGCCAGCAGCTACACGGGGACCCAGTACTTC CASSYTGTQYF
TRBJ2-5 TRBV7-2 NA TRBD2 TGTGCCAGCAGCCCGCGAGCGGGGGCGGAGACCCAGTACTTC CASSPRAGAETQYF
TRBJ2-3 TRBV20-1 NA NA TGCAATGCTAGCCAGAGGTTTGGGGACACAGATACGCAGTATTTT CNASQRFGDTDTQYF
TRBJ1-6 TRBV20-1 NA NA TGCAGTGCCAGGGACTATTATTCACCCCTCCACTTT CSARDYYSPLHF
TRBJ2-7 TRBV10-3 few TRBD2 TGTGCCATGGCCCCTAGCGGTTCTTCCTACGAGCAGTACTTC CAMAPSGSSYEQYF
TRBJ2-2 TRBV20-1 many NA TGCAGTGCTCTCCAAAGGACAGCTAACACCGGGGAGCTGTTTTTT CSALQRTANTGELFF
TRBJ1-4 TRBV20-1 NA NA TGCAGTGCTAGAGATATTAGGGCAGGGGATGAAAAACTGTTTTTT CSARDIRAGDEKLFF
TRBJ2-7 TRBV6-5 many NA TGTGCCAGCAGTTACTTACTTCCTGGCCCCTACGAGCAGTACTTC CASSYLLPGPYEQYF
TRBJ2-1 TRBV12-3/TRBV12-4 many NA TGTGCCAGCACCTCTTTGTGGACACGTTACAATGAGCAGTTCTTC CASTSLWTRYNEQFF
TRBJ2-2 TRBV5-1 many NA TGCGCCAGCAGCCCCCGAGGTAGCGGGAACACCGGGGAGCTGTTTTTT CASSPRGSGNTGELFF
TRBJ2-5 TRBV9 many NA TGTGCCAGCAGCGTAGGAGGGCTGCAAGAGACCCAGTACTTC CASSVGGLQETQYF
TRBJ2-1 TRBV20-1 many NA TGCAGTGCTTTGATGGTTCCCTACAATGAGCAGTTCTTC CSALMVPYNEQFF
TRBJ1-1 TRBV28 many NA TGTGCCAGCAGACAACAGGGAACTGAAGCTTTCTTT CASRQQGTEAFF
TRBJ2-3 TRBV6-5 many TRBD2 TGTGCCAGCAGTCAGCGGGATAGCACAGATACGCAGTATTTT CASSQRDSTDTQYF
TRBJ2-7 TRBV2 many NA TGTGCCAGCGACCCCCGGGCCGCCTCCTACGAGCAGTACTTC CASDPRAASYEQYF
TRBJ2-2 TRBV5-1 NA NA NA CASSFYICAAEWGNTGELFF
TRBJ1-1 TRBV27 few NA TGTGCCAGCAGTTTATACCCGGTTCCGAACACTGAAGCTTTCTTT CASSLYPVPNTEAFF
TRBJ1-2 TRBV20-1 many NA TGCAGTGCCAGGGACTATGGCTACACCTTC CSARDYGYTF
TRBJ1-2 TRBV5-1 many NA TGCGCCAGCAGCTTGCGATCTTCGGCCAGCTCTAACTATGGCTACACCTTC CASSLRSSASSNYGYTF
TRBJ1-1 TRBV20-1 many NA TGCAGTGCTAGAGATGCCGGTAACACTGAAGCTTTCTTT CSARDAGNTEAFF
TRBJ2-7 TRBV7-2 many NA TGTGCCAGCAGCAGGATGGGGCACGAGCAGTACTTC CASSRMGHEQYF
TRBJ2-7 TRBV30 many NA TGTGCCTGGAAGTTTTGGCAGGAGCAGTACTTC CAWKFWQEQYF
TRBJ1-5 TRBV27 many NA TGTGCCAGCAGTTTATCCTGGGCGGGACATCAGCCCCAGCATTTT CASSLSWAGHQPQHF
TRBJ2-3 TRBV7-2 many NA TGTGCCAGCAGCCTTACCCTGACGGGTACGCAGTATTTT CASSLTLTGTQYF
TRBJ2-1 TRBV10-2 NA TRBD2 TGCGCCAGCAGTGCTATAGCGGGGGGGCCAAATAATGAGCAGTTCTTC CASSAIAGGPNNEQFF
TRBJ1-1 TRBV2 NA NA TGTGCCAGCAGTGTGGAGGGAGGGGGGCTTGAAGCTTTCTTT CASSVEGGGLEAFF
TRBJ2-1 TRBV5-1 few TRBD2 TGCGCCAGCAGCTTGGGGCCGAGGCGGGGGGCCTACAATGAGCAGTTCTTC CASSLGPRRGAYNEQFF
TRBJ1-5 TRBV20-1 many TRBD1 TGCAGTGCTGACGTCAGGGGGAACAATCAGCCCCAGCATTTT CSADVRGNNQPQHF
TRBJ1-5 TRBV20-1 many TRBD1 TGCAGTGCTTTGGGGGACAGGGTCCGCAATCAGCCCCAGCATTTT CSALGDRVRNQPQHF
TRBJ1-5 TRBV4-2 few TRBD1 TGTGCCAGCAGCCGAACTGGGGACAGGGGCGAGAATAGCAATCAGCCCCAGCATTTT CASSRTGDRGENSNQPQHF
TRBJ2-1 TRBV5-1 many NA TGCGCCAGCAGCCGTACGACCGCCTACAATGAGCAGTTCTTC CASSRTTAYNEQFF
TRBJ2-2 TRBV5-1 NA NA TGCGCCAGCAGCTTGGAGGCAGGGGCGTACACCGGGGAGCTGTTTTTT CASSLEAGAYTGELFF
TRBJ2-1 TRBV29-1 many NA TGCAGCGTTGAACTTCTAACTACGGACTGGTCCTACAATGAGCAGTTCTTC CSVELLTTDWSYNEQFF
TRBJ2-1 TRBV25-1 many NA TGTGCCAGCAGTCCGCAGGGTGTATATGAGCAGTTCTTC CASSPQGVYEQFF
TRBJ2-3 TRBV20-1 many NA TGCAGTGCTCTTTCGCGGGCGGCGCAGTATTTT CSALSRAAQYF
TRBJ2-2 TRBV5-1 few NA TGCGCCAGCAGCCCAACCCTCGGGACTCACTTAACCGGGGAGCTGTTTTTT CASSPTLGTHLTGELFF
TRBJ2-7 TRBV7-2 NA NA TGTGCCAACAGCCTCCAAAGCGGATACGAGCAGTACTTC CANSLQSGYEQYF
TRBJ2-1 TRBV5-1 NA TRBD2 TGCGCCAGCAGCTTGAGCCTAGCGGGGGGCGAAGGTGAGCAGTTCTTC CASSLSLAGGEGEQFF
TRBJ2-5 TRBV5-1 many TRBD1 TGTGCCAGCAGCCTAGGACAGGGCGGAGAGACCCAGTACTTC CASSLGQGGETQYF
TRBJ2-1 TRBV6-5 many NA TGTGCCAGCAGCTACTTACATGAGCAGTTCTTC CASSYLHEQFF
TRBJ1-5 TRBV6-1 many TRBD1 TGTGCCAGCAGAAGACAGGGCTATCAGCCCCAGCATTTT CASRRQGYQPQHF
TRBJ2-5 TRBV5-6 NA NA TGTGCCAGCAGCATAAAACAAGAAGAGACCCAGTACTTC CASSIKQEETQYF
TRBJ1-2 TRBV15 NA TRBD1 TGTGCCACCATCAGTGACAGGGGGCCATATGGCTACACCTTC CATISDRGPYGYTF
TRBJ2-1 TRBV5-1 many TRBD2 TGCGCCAGCGCCAGCGGGGGAAAGGCCTACAATGAGCAGTTCTTC CASASGGKAYNEQFF
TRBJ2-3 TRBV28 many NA TGTGCCAGCAGTCCGACCCCCAGGGGCCCAGATACGCAGTATTTT CASSPTPRGPDTQYF
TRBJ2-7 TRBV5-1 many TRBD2 TGCGCCAGCAGCTTGGTACTAGCGGGGTCCTACGAGCAGTACTTC CASSLVLAGSYEQYF